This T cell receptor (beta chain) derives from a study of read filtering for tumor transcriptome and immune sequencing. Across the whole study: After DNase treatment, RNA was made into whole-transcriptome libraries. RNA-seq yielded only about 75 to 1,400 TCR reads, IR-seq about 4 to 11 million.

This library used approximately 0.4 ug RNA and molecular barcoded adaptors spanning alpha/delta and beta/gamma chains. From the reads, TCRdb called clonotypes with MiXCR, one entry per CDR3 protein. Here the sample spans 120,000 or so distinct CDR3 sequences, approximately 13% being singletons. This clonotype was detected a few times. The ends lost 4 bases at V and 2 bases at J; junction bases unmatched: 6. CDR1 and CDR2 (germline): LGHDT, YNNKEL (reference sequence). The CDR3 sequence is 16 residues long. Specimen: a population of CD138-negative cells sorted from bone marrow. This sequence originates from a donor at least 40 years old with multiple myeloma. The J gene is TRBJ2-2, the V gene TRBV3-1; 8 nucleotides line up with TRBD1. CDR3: CASSPQAGGNTGELFF. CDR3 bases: TGTGCCAGCAGCCCTCAGGCAGGGGGCAACACCGGGGAGCTGTTTTTT. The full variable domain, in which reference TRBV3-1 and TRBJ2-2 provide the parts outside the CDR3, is DTAVSQTPKYLVTQMGNDKSIKCEQNLGHDTMYWYKQDSKKFLKIMFSYNNKELIINETVPNRFSPKSPDKAHLNLHINSLELGDSAVYFCASSPQAGGNTGELFFGEGSRLTVL.